This TCR beta chain was recorded in a study of T cell changes during pregnancy in multiple sclerosis. This clone has just a few counts. The protocol was immunoSEQ multiplex PCR, while the TCRdb copy is restricted to in-frame clones and leaves out a portion. This table holds some 41,000 clones, 80% to 90% found once. V was shortened by 7 bases and J by 0 bases, with 6 bases between the two germline ends. This CDR3 spans 12 amino acids. Looked up from germline, CDR1 is ENHRY and CDR2 is SYGVKD. The rearrangement links TRBV10-3 to TRBJ1-1; a possible D gene is TRBD1 (5 bases). The clonotype comes from a female donor with multiple sclerosis, enrolled in a pregnancy study. Sequenced here: CD4+ T cells from peripheral blood mononuclear cells, sampled after pregnancy. The CDR3 bases are TGTGCCATCACAGGGATGAACACTGAAGCTTTCTTT. Protein sequence: CAITGMNTEAFF.